Presented here are 23 T cell receptor beta chains from one specimen sequenced in a study of a mutant IDH1 vaccine in newly diagnosed glioma. Libraries were prepared by immunoSEQ multiplex PCR; TCRdb keeps only in-frame clonotypes and omits some of them. The top ten clones hold 5% to 7% of a sample with some 60,000 clones, roughly four fifths of them seen once. Documented time point: week 35, safety follow-up. All doses held 300 ug of mutant IDH1 20-mer peptide, with topical imiquimod. Their antigens are not known. This sample comprised PBMCs, obtained from a glioma patient whose treatment included an IDH1 peptide vaccine. The receptor source for this set is a man aged 40-55 years with glioma.

The chain couples TRBV4-3 to TRBJ2-7; TRBD2 agrees at 12 bases. This CDR3 has 17 amino acids. The germline CDR1 and CDR2 sequences are LGHNA and YSLEER. The V and J ends lost 3 bases and 4 bases, in that order; junction bases with no gene match: 10. CDR3 amino acids: CASSQDLVGTSGYEQYF. CDR3 coding DNA: TGCGCCAGCAGCCAGGATCTCGTGGGGACTAGCGGGTACGAGCAGTACTTC.

The rearrangement uses TRBV29-1 and TRBJ2-2, with D unresolved. Germline CDR1 SQVTM, CDR2 ANQGSEA. The CDR3 consists of 12 residues. The V end was cut by 1 base, the J end by 7 bases, with 7 bases between. The CDR3 sequence: CSVEVHHGELFF. DNA for the CDR3: TGCAGCGTTGAAGTACACCACGGGGAGCTGTTTTTT.

This clone was detected a few times. V usage is TRBV5-1 and J usage is TRBJ1-2, with D perhaps TRBD1 (5 bases). This CDR3 contains 13 residues. Germline CDR1 is SGHRS and CDR2 is YFSETQ. V lost 0 bases, J lost 8 bases, and 11 bases lay in between. CDR3 sequence (DNA): TGCGCCAGCAGCTTGGAAGGGGTTCGCGGCTACACCTTC. This codes for CASSLEGVRGYTF.

The chain is built from TRBV5-4 and TRBJ2-7; 10 bases line up with TRBD2. Germline CDR1 is SGHNT and CDR2 is YYREEE (reference sequence). With V trimmed by 6 bases and J by 0 bases, 9 bases remained unmatched. This CDR3 is built from 16 residues. The CDR3 spells CASIPPASGSSYEQYF. In DNA, the CDR3 is TGTGCCAGCATCCCCCCGGCTAGCGGGAGCTCCTACGAGCAGTACTTC.

This clone was observed a single time. J is TRBJ2-5 and V is TRBV6-5; possible D gene TRBD2, 6 bases. Germline-derived CDR1 and CDR2 are MNHEY and SVGAGI. Trimming cost V 0 bases and J 11 bases, with 16 bases left between them. The CDR3 contains 14 residues. The CDR3 DNA reads as TGTGCCAGCAGTTACTCGTCGGCGGGCCGGGAGCAGTACTTC. This sequence encodes CASSYSSAGREQYF.

This clone was counted a single time. This chain connects TRBV27 to TRBJ2-4, with 9 bases aligning to TRBD1. This CDR3 contains 15 residues. J lost 4 bases, V lost 4 bases, and 5 bases had no gene match. Per the germline V gene, CDR1 is MNHEY and CDR2 is SMNVEV (reference sequence). The CDR3 loop is CASSSYGTGKNIQYF. The CDR3 DNA follows: TGTGCCAGCAGTTCTTACGGGACAGGGAAAAACATTCAGTACTTC.

This rearrangement joins TRBV1 to TRBJ2-6; TRBD1 is the table's D call and was not checked against the DNA. TRBV1 has pseudogene status. The CDR3 contains 17 residues. The CDR3 nucleotides are TGCACCAGCAGACAGCCTTGTGCACAAAGTCGGGCCAACGTCCTGACTTTC. Its translation: CTSRQPCAQSRANVLTF.

V gene TRBV9 combines with J gene TRBJ2-2, with D possibly matching TRBD2 (6 bases). Germline V gives CDR1 SGDLS, CDR2 YYNGEE. This CDR3 is built from 15 residues. Trimming pared 3 bases from V and 1 base from J, leaving 10 bases between. As DNA, the CDR3 is TGTGCCAGCAGCGGCCTGGGAGGGAACACCGGGGAGCTGTTTTTT. Translating it yields CASSGLGGNTGELFF.

The rearrangement links TRBV5-5 to TRBJ1-1, with a tentative D call TRBD1 (5 bases). This CDR3 spans 13 amino acids. Looked up from germline, CDR1 is SGHKS and CDR2 is YYEKEE (reference sequence). The V gene lost 4 bases and the J gene lost 8 bases, with 15 bases spanning the gap. CDR3 amino acids: CASSVGAGPEAFF. The CDR3 region has the DNA TGTGCCAGCAGCGTCGGGGCAGGGCCCGAAGCTTTCTTT.

Written as DNA, the CDR3 is TGTGCCAGCTCGAGGCCTAGCGGGAGGCAAGAGACCCAGTACTTC. Translated, it gives CASSRPSGRQETQYF. The genes are TRBV7-9 and TRBJ2-5; 11 nucleotides match TRBD2. This CDR3 has 15 amino acids. The V and J ends lost 8 bases and 2 bases, in that order; junction bases with no gene match: 7. CDR1 and CDR2 (germline): SEHNR, FQNEAQ (reference sequence).

This rearrangement joins TRBV7-2 to TRBJ2-1; TRBD1 or TRBD2 may be the D gene (5 bases each). This CDR3 contains 15 residues. The V gene lost 2 bases and the J gene lost 0 bases, with 8 bases spanning the gap. Per germline, CDR1 SGHTA and CDR2 FQGNSA. This chain's CDR3 is CASSLIGASYNEQFF. The CDR3 region has the DNA TGTGCCAGCAGCTTAATCGGGGCCTCCTACAATGAGCAGTTCTTC.

Within the sample, this clone is medium-sized. The chain couples TRBV7-8 to TRBJ1-5, with 9 bases aligning to TRBD1. In germline, CDR1 is SGHVS, CDR2 FQNEAQ. V gave up 0 bases and J gave up 6 bases; unmatched junction bases: 6. The CDR3 contains 16 residues. The CDR3 spells CASSLAQDRGSQPQHF. The CDR3 DNA reads as TGTGCCAGCAGCTTAGCCCAGGACAGGGGTAGTCAGCCCCAGCATTTT. Full variable domain (remainder filled in from reference TRBV7-8 and TRBJ1-5): GAGVSQSPRYKVAKRGQDVALRCDPISGHVSLFWYQQALGQGPEFLTYFQNEAQLDKSGLPSDRFFAERPEGSVSTLKIQRTQQEDSAVYLCASSLAQDRGSQPQHFGDGTRLSIL.

Remarks on this clone: One end of the junction does not line up with germline, which may come from a read error. The gene calls are TRBV7-6 and TRBJ2-3; D is undetermined. CDR3 length equals 12 residues. Per the germline V gene, CDR1 is SGHVS and CDR2 is FNYEAQ. As DNA, the CDR3 is TGTGCGAGCAGTCGCAGCACAGATACGCAGTATTTT. Translating gives CASSRSTDTQYF.

The CDR3 DNA sequence: TGTGCCAGCAGCCGACCCGTTATTGAGCAGTTCTTC. This gives the protein CASSRPVIEQFF. The chain combines TRBV7-2 with TRBJ2-1; the D is unclear. CDR1 is SGHTA and CDR2 is FQGNSA in the germline V gene. Trimming cost V 5 bases and J 9 bases, with 11 bases left between them. This CDR3 is built from 12 residues.

In its sample, this clone was seen a few times. The J gene is TRBJ2-1, the V gene TRBV19, with 12 bases identical to TRBD2. The CDR3 consists of 17 residues. After removal of 5 bases from V and 10 bases from J, the junction contained 15 bases not matched to a gene. CDR1 and CDR2 (germline): LNHDA, SQIVND (reference sequence). The CDR3 DNA is TGTGCCAGTAGTCTTGGACTAGCGGGGTTGAGTCGCCCGGAGCAGTTCTTC. Protein sequence: CASSLGLAGLSRPEQFF.

This clone is medium-sized in the sample. V and J are TRBV23-1 and TRBJ1-1, with unresolved D. TRBV23-1 is recorded as an ORF, its role being uncertain. This CDR3 spans 18 amino acids. Trimming cost V 6 bases and J 4 bases, with 27 bases left between them. The CDR3 here is CASSRVGDRKGCGTEAFF. In DNA, the CDR3 is TGCGCCAGCAGCCGCGTCGGGGATCGAAAAGGTTGCGGCACTGAAGCTTTCTTT.

The chain links TRBV11-3 to TRBJ2-2; TRBD2 matches 14 bases. CDR3 size: 17 residues. V lost 7 bases to trimming and J lost 0 bases; unmatched junction nucleotides: 4. Germline CDR1 and CDR2: SGHNT and YENEEA. This CDR3 reads CASTTTSGRANTGELFF. In nucleotides, the CDR3 is TGTGCCAGCACCACGACTAGCGGGAGGGCGAACACCGGGGAGCTGTTTTTT.

The CDR3 DNA sequence: TGTGCCAGTGGACCAGGGGCGCCCTACGAGCAGTACTTC. Amino acid sequence: CASGPGAPYEQYF. V gene TRBV19 combines with J gene TRBJ2-7; possibly TRBD1 for D (6 bases). Germline CDR1 is LNHDA and CDR2 is SQIVND (reference sequence). Between the trimmed V and J ends, which lost 8 bases and 2 bases, there was a span of 13 bases. The CDR3 extends over 13 amino acids.

This clone was counted once. The J gene is TRBJ1-1, the V gene TRBV15, with 9 nucleotides matching TRBD1. The J segment lost 7 bases and the V segment lost 4 bases, leaving 10 bases of the junction unmatched. Germline-derived CDR1 and CDR2 are LNHNV and YYDKDF (reference sequence). This CDR3 has 15 amino acids. CDR3 sequence (DNA): TGTGCCACCAGCAACCCGGACAGGGGAGAGGATGAAGCTTTCTTT. Amino acids: CATSNPDRGEDEAFF. The variable domain in full, completed from reference TRBV15 and TRBJ1-1, reads DAMVIQNPRYQVTQFGKPVTLSCSQTLNHNVMYWYQQKSSQAPKLLFHYYDKDFNNEADTPDNFQSRRPNTSFCFLDIRSPGLGDTAMYLCATSNPDRGEDEAFFGQGTRLTVV.

The J gene is TRBJ1-2, the V gene TRBV28, with a possible D match to TRBD1 (5 bases). Looked up from germline, CDR1 is MDHEN and CDR2 is SYDVKM. Between the trimmed V and J ends, which lost 10 bases and 2 bases, there was a span of 20 bases. The CDR3 contains 15 residues. In DNA, the CDR3 is TGTGCCACCTTTTACCTCCGGGACGGCAACTATGGCTACACCTTC. Protein sequence: CATFYLRDGNYGYTF.

This sequence joins TRBV7-9 and TRBJ2-1; possibly TRBD2 for D (7 bases). The CDR3 totals 17 residues. Trimming removed 3 bases at V and 2 bases at J, with 17 bases between. The germline CDR1 and CDR2 sequences are SEHNR and FQNEAQ (reference sequence). The CDR3 DNA reads as TGTGCCAGCAGCTTCTTTCCGGGGGGCGGAACCTACAATGAGCAGTTCTTC. Translation: CASSFFPGGGTYNEQFF.

The J gene is TRBJ2-1, the V gene TRBV6-5; D gene uncertain. With 2 bases removed from V and 6 bases from J, the gap between germline ends came to 11 bases. CDR3 size: 14 residues. Germline values: CDR1 MNHEY, CDR2 SVGAGI. This chain's CDR3 is CASSYISPINEQFF. The CDR3, as DNA: TGTGCCAGCAGTTACATCTCCCCGATCAATGAGCAGTTCTTC.

DNA for the CDR3: TGCGCCAGCAGCCAAGGAGCAGGGAATAATGAAAAACTGTTTTTT. It is translated as CASSQGAGNNEKLFF. The chain employs TRBV4-3 and TRBJ1-4, with D maybe TRBD1 (5 bases). Trimming removed 1 base at V and 4 bases at J, with 10 bases between. The germline V gene encodes CDR1 LGHNA and CDR2 YSLEER. CDR3 length: 15 residues.